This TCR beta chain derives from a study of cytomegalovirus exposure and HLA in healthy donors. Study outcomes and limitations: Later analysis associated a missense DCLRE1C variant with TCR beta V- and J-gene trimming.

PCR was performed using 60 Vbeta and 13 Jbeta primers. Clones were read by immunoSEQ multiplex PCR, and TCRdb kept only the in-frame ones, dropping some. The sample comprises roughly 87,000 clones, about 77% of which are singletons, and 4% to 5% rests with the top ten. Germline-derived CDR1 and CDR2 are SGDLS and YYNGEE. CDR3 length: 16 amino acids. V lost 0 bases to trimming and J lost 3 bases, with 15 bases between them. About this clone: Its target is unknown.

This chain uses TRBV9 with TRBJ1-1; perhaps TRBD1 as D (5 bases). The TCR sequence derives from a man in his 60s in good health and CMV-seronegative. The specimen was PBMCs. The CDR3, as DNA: TGTGCCAGCAGCGTAGGGCCAGGGCCGGGAGACACTGAAGCTTTCTTT. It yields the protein CASSVGPGPGDTEAFF.